This T cell receptor beta chain was sequenced in a study of T cell responses to AZD1222 COVID-19 vaccine. Whole-study findings and limits: No day 14 peak samples; only post-peak repertoires were characterized. When two AZD1222 doses had been given, Spike-specific TCR breadth and depth rose.

This clone has just one count. The antigen is undetermined. Sequenced by immunoSEQ multiplex PCR; TCRdb stores in-frame clones only, minus some. Found here are tens of thousands of clones, more than 80% of them singletons; the top ten hold about 31%. The CDR3 contains 15 residues. In germline, CDR1 is SGHVS, CDR2 FNYEAQ. V lost 2 bases and J 5 bases, leaving 12 bases between the germline ends. The sample consisted of peripheral blood, taken on day 0 of AZD1222 vaccination. The chain is built from TRBV7-6 and TRBJ2-2, with D perhaps TRBD2 (6 bases). The clonotype originates from an adult in good health. In nucleotides, the CDR3 is TGTGCCAGCAGCTTATCCGGGGGAGTAACCGGGGAGCTGTTTTTT. Its protein is CASSLSGGVTGELFF.